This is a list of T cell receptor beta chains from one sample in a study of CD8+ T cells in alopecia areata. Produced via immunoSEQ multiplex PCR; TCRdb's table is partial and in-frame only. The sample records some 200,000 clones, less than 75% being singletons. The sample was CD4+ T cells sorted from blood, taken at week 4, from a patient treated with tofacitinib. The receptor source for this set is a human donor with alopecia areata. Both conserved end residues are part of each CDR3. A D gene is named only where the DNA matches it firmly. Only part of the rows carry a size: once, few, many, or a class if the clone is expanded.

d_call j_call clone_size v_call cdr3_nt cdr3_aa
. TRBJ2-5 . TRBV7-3 TGTGCCAGCAGCCGGGACGGTCAAGAGACCCAGTACTTC CASSRDGQETQYF
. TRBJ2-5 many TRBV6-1 TGTGCCAGCAGTGAAGAGATCGGTGGCCAAGAGACCCAGTACTTC CASSEEIGGQETQYF
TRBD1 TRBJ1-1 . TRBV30 TGTGCCTGGAGTGTGAGATGGACAGGGGCAGGCACTGAAGCTTTCTTT CAWSVRWTGAGTEAFF
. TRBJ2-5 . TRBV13 TGTGCCAGCAGCTTGCAGAAGGCGACCCAGTACTTC CASSLQKATQYF
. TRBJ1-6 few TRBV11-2 TGTGCCAGCAGCTTAGCCTTTTCACCCCTCCACTTT CASSLAFSPLHF
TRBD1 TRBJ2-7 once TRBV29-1 TGCAGCGTTGAAAGGACAGGGGTCTCCTACGAGCAGTACTTC CSVERTGVSYEQYF
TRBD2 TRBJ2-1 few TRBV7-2 TGTGCCAGCAGCTCCAGCGGGGCCCACTACAATGAGCAGTTCTTC CASSSSGAHYNEQFF
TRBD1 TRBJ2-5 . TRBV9 TGTGCCAGCACCCGGACAGGCCAAACAAAAGAGACCCAGTACTTC CASTRTGQTKETQYF
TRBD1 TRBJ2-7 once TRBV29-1 TGCAGCGTCGGAGGGAGGACAGGGGTCCACGAGCAGTACTTC CSVGGRTGVHEQYF
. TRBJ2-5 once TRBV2 TGTGCCAGCAGGGCAGCGGCCCACCAAGAGACCCAGTACTTC CASRAAAHQETQYF
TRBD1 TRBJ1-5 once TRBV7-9 TGTGCCAGCAGCTTAGTGTTGACAGGGGTGCTAAATCAGCCCCAGCATTTT CASSLVLTGVLNQPQHF
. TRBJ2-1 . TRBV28 TGTGCCAGCAGTTCCCCCGGGCGTAGCTCCTACAATGAGCAGTTCTTC CASSSPGRSSYNEQFF
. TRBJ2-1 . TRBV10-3 TGTGCCATCAGTCTCCAGACATACAATGAGCAGTTCTTC CAISLQTYNEQFF
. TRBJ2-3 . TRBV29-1 TGCAGCGTTGTTGGTGCCAGGGAGCCGTATTTT CSVVGAREPYF
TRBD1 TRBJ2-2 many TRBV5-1 TGCGCCAGCAGCATCGGACAGGGTCAGCTGTTTTTT CASSIGQGQLFF
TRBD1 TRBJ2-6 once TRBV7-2 TGTGCCAGCAGCTTACGTAGGGGGCATGCTGGGGCCAACGTCCTGACTTTC CASSLRRGHAGANVLTF
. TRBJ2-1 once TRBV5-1 TGCGCCAGCAGCTTGGCCCGTTCTTTCTACAATGAGCAGTTCTTC CASSLARSFYNEQFF
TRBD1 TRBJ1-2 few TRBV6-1 TGTGCCAGCAGGCCGGGACAGGGCGGTTATGGCTACACCTTC CASRPGQGGYGYTF
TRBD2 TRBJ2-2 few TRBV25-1 TGTGCCAGCATTGGTCTAGCGGACACCGGGGAGCTGTTTTTT CASIGLADTGELFF
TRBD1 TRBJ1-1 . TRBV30 TGTGCCTGGGGACAGGGGGGCACTGAAGCTTTCTTT CAWGQGGTEAFF
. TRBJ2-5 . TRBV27 TGTGCCAGCAGTCCATCCCCACGGTCCCCCCGAACCCAGTACTTC CASSPSPRSPRTQYF
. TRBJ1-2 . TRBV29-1 TGCAGCGTCACGACCTCGGACTATGGCTACACCTTC CSVTTSDYGYTF
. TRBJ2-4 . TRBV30 TGTGCCTGGTCAGGAGCAGAAGCCAAAAACATTCAGTACTTC CAWSGAEAKNIQYF
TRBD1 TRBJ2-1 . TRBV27 TGTGCCAGCAGTCCCCCCGGACAGGGAACAAGGCAGTTCTTC CASSPPGQGTRQFF
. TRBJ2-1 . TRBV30 TGTGCCTGGAGTGTGGCCGGGGGCGTTTTCTACAATGAGCAGTTCTTC CAWSVAGGVFYNEQFF
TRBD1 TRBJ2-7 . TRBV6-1 TGTGCCAGCAGTGAACCCACAGGGGGCGAGCAGTACTTC CASSEPTGGEQYF
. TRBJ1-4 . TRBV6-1 TGTGCCAGCAGTCCTCGGAGTGGAAGTGAAAAACTGTTTTTT CASSPRSGSEKLFF
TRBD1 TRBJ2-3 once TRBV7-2 TGTGCCAGCAGCTTCCCGGGACAGCACACAGATACGCAGTATTTT CASSFPGQHTDTQYF
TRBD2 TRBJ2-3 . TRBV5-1 TGCGCCAGCAGCTTACGGACTAGCGGGGGCACAGATACGCAGTATTTT CASSLRTSGGTDTQYF
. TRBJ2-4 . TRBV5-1 TGCGCCAGCAGCCCGGGGGACAGTAGGATAAACATTCAGTACTTC CASSPGDSRINIQYF
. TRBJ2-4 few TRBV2 TGTGCCAGCAGTAAGGACGAGTGGGCCAAAAACATTCAGTACTTC CASSKDEWAKNIQYF
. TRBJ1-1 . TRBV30 TGTGCCTGGAGACCCATGAACACTGAAGCTTTCTTT CAWRPMNTEAFF
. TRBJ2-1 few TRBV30 TGTGCCTGGAGTGTTGGCGGATTTGAGCAGTTCTTC CAWSVGGFEQFF
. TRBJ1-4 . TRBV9 TGTGCCAGCAGCGTATCACAGGGATTTGAGAATGAAAAACTGTTTTTT CASSVSQGFENEKLFF
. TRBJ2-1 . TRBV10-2 TGCGCCACCCGGAGGGGCGGAGACAATGAGCAGTTCTTC CATRRGGDNEQFF
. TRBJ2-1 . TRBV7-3 TGTGCCAGCAGCTCTCTAGCCGGGCGGAGCTCCTACAATGAGCAGTTCTTC CASSSLAGRSSYNEQFF
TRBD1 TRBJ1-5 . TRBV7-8 TGTGCCAGCAGCTTCCGACAGGGCGGGAATCAGCCCCAGCATTTT CASSFRQGGNQPQHF
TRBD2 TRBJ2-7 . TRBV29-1 TGCAGCGTTGTCAAGAATTGGGAGGGGAGTGAGCAGTACTTC CSVVKNWEGSEQYF